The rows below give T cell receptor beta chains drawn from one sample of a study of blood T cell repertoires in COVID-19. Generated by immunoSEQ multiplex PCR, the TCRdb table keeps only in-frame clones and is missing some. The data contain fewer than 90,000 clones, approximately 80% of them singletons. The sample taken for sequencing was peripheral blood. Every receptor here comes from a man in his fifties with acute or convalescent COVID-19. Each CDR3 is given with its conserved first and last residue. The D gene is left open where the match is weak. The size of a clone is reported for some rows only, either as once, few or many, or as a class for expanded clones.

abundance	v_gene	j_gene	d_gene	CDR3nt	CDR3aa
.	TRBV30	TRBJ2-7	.	TGTGCCCGGGAGGACAGATCCTCCTACGAGCAGTACTTC	CAREDRSSYEQYF
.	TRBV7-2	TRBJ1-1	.	TGTGCCAGCAGCTTGAAGGGAGGGGGAGGTGAAGCTTTCTTT	CASSLKGGGGEAFF
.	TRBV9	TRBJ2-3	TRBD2	TGTGCCAGCAGCAAAGGACTAGCGGGGGGTTCAGATACGCAGTATTTT	CASSKGLAGGSDTQYF
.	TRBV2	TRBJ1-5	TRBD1	TGTGCCAGCCGGGACAGGGCAGGACAGCCCCAGCATTTT	CASRDRAGQPQHF
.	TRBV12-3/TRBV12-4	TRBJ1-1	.	TGTGCCAGCAATTTAAGGGGGAACACTGAAGCTTTCTTT	CASNLRGNTEAFF
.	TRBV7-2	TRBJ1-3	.	TGTGCCAGCAGCTTTACGTTTTTGGGCAGGGCTAGCTCTGGAAACACCATATATTTT	CASSFTFLGRASSGNTIYF
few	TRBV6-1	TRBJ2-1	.	TGTGCCAGCAGTGAGGATAGCGGACTTTACAATGAGCAGTTCTTC	CASSEDSGLYNEQFF
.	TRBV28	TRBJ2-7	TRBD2	TGTGCCAGCAGTTTGGGGACTAGCGGGAGTTCGGTGTACGAGCAGTACTTC	CASSLGTSGSSVYEQYF
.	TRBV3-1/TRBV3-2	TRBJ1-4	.	TGTGCCAGCAGCCGTGAGGCTAATGAAAAACTGTTTTTT	CASSREANEKLFF
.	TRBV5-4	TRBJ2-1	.	TGTGCCAGCAGCACCCGACTAGGATCCTACAATGAGCAGTTCTTC	CASSTRLGSYNEQFF
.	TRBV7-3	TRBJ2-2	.	TGTGCCAGCAGCTCTACAGGGACCGGGGAGCTGTTTTTT	CASSSTGTGELFF
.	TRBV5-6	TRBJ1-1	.	TGTGCCAGCAGCTTTCTAACAGACAGTCAGGCTTTCTTT	CASSFLTDSQAFF
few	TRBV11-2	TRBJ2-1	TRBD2	TGTGCCAGCAGCTTTGGTCCGGGACTAGCTAGTAACAATGAGCAGTTCTTC	CASSFGPGLASNNEQFF
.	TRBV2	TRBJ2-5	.	TGTGCCAGCAGCCTCCAAGAGACCCAGTACTTC	CASSLQETQYF
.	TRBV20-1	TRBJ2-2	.	TGCAGTGCTCCCCGGGCCGGGGAGCTGTTTTTT	CSAPRAGELFF
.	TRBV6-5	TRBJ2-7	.	TGTGCCAGCACTCCCCCTGGGCGCCTGGAGCAGTACTTC	CASTPPGRLEQYF
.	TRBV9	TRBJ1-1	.	TGTGCCAGCAGCGTTCCCCCCTGGGACTCAGAAGCTTTCTTT	CASSVPPWDSEAFF
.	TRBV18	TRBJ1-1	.	TGTGCCAGCTCACCCGTGGCCGGACAGGAAGCTTTCTTT	CASSPVAGQEAFF